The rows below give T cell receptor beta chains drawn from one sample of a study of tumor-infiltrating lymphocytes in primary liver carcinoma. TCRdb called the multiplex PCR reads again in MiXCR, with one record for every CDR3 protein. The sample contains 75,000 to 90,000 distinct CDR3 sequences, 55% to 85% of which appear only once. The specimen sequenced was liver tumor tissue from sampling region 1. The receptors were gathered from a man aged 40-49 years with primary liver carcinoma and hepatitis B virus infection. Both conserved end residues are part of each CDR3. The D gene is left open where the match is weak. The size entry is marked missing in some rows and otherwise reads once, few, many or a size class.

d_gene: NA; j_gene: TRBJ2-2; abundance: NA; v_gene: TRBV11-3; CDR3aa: CASSLNTIGGEMLF; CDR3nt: TGTGCCAGCAGCTTAAATACGATCGGCGGGGAGATGCTTTTT
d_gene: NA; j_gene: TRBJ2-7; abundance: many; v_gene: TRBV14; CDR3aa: CASSQGDSGEQYF; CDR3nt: TGTGCCAGCAGCCAGGGGGACAGCGGGGAGCAGTACTTC
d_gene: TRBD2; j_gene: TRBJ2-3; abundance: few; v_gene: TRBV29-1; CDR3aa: CSVNLPSGGLGTDTQYF; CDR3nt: TGCAGCGTTAATTTGCCTAGCGGGGGTTTAGGGACAGATACGCAGTATTTT
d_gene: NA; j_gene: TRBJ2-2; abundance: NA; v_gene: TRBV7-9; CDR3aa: CASSPELNTGELFF; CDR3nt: TGTGCCAGCAGCCCGGAACTAAACACCGGAGAGCTGTTTTTT
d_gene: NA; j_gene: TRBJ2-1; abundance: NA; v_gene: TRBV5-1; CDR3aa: CASSLARESDSYNEQFF; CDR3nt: TGCGCCAGCAGCTTGGCACGGGAATCCGACTCCTACAATGAGCAGTTCTTC
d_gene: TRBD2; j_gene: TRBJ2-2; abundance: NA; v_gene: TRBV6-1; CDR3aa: CASRGTSGRVNAGELFF; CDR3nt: TGTGCCAGCAGAGGAACTAGCGGGAGGGTGAACGCCGGGGAACTGTTTTTT
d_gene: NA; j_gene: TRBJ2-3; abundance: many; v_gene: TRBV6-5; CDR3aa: CASSLQRGETDTQYF; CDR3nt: TGTGCCAGCAGTCTCCAGAGGGGTGAGACAGATACGCAGTATTTT
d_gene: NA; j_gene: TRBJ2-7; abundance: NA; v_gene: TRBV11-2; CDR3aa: CASSTAPGPGYEHYF; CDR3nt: TGTGCCAGCAGCACTGCACCGGGTCCGGGTTACGAGCACTACTTC
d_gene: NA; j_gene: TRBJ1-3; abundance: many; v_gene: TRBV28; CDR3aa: CASSRGGIRNTIYF; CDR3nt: TGTGCCAGCAGTAGGGGAGGGATACGAAACACCATATATTTT
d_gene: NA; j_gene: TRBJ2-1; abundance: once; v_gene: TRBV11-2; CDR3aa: CAGGRVYNEQFF; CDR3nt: TGTGCCGGGGGGCGAGTATACAATGAACAGTTCTTC
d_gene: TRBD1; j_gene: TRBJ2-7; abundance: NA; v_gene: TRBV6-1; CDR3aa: CASSGAPGQGYKQYF; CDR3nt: TGTGCCAGCAGTGGAGCCCCGGGACAGGGGTACAAGCAGTACTTC
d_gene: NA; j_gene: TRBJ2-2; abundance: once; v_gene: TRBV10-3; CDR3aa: CAAGSGNTEGLFF; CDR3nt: TGTGCCGCCGGAAGCGGCAACACCGAGGGGCTGTTTTTT
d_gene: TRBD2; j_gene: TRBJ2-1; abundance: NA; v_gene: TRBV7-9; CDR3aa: CVSSLALAGDEQSF; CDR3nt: TGTGTCAGCAGCTTAGCTCTAGCGGGAGATGAGCAGTCCTTC
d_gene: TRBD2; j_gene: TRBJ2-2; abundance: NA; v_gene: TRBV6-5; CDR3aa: CATSELSGTNNGELFF; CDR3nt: TGTGCCACCAGTGAACTTAGCGGGACAAACAACGGGGAGCTGTTTTTT
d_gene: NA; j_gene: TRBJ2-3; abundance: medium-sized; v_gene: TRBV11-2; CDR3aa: CASSLGPGGDTQYF; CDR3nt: TGTGCCAGCAGCCTGGGACCCGGGGGAGATACGCAGTATTTT
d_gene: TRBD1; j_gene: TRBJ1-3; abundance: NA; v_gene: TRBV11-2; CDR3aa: CVSIGQGSPGNTIYF; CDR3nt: TGTGTCAGCATCGGACAGGGCAGTCCTGGAAACACCATATATTTT
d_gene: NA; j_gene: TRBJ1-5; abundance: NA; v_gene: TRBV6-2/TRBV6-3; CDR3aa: CASRYGTGRNQPQHF; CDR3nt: TGTGCCAGCAGATATGGCACAGGGCGCAATCAGCCCCAGCATTTT
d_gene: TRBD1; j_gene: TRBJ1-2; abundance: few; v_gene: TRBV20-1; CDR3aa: CSATSGGRRSYTF; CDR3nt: TGCAGTGCTACTTCAGGGGGCCGGCGGAGCTACACCTTC
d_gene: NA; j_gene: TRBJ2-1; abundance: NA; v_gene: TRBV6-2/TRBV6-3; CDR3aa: CDSSLRTRVYEQFF; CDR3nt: TGTGACAGCAGTCTCCGGACAAGGGTCTATGAGCAGTTCTTC
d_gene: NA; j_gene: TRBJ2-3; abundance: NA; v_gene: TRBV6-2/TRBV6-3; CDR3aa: CASNTRDSRDGTDMQYF; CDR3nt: TGTGCCAGCAACACGAGGGATTCCCGGGACGGTACAGATATGCAGTATTTT
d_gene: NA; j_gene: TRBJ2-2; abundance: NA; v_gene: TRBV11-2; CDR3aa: CASCFEDRDRTGELFF; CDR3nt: TGTGCCAGCTGCTTTGAAGATCGTGATAGGACCGGGGAGCTATTTTTT
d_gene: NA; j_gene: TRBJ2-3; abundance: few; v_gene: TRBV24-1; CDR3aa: CATSPSLSTDTQYF; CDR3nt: TGTGCCACCAGTCCTTCCCTTAGCACAGATACGCAGTATTTT
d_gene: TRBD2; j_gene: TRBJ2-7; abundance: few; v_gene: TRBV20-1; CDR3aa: CSAPMWGLAGGRSYEQYF; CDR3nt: TGCAGTGCCCCGATGTGGGGACTAGCGGGAGGGCGCTCCTACGAGCAGTACTTC
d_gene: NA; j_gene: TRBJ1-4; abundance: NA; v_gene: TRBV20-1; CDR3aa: CNARDPPSCCSEKLFF; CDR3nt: TGCAATGCTAGAGATCCCCCGTCTTGTTGTTCTGAAAAACTGTTTTTT
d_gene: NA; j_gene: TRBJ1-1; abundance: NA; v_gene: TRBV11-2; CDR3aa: CASSRKGGLGFGTETFF; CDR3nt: TGTGCCAGCAGCCGAAAGGGGGGACTGGGGTTCGGCACTGAAACTTTCTTT
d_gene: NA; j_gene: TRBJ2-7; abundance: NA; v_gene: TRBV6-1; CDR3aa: CASTQWVSYEQYF; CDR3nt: TGTGCCAGCACTCAATGGGTTTCCTACGAGCAGTACTTC
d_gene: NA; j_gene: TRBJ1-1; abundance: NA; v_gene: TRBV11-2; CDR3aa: CASSRMEGHGFGTEAFF; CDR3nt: TGTGCCAGCAGCCGGATGGAGGGACACGGGTTCGGCACTGAAGCTTTCTTT
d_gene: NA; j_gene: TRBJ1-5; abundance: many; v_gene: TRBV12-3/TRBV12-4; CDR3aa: CASSLLGGYQPQHF; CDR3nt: TGTGCCAGCAGTTTATTGGGGGGGTATCAGCCCCAGCATTTT
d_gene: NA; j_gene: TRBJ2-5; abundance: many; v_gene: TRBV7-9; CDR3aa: CASSLYETQYF; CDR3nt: TGTGCCAGCAGCTTATACGAGACCCAGTACTTC
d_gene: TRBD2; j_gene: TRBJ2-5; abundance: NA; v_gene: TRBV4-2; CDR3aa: CASSLRLAGEGETQYF; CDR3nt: TGTGCCAGCAGCCTAAGACTAGCGGGAGAGGGAGAGACCCAGTACTTC
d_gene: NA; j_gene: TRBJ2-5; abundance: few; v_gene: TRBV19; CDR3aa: CASSPLPGAAETQYF; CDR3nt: TGTGCCAGTAGTCCCCTCCCGGGAGCTGCGGAGACCCAGTACTTC
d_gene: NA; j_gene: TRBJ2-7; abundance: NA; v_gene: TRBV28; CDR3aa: CANSNTHEQYF; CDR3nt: TGTGCCAACAGCAATACCCACGAGCAGTACTTC
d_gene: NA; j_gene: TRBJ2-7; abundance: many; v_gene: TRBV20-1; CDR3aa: CSAREDTYEQYF; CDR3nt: TGCAGTGCTAGAGAGGACACCTACGAGCAGTACTTC
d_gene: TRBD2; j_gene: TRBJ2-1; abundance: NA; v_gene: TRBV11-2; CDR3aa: CANSSDIGLAMCEQFF; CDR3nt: TGTGCTAACAGCTCGGATATCGGACTAGCCATGTGTGAGCAGTTCTTC
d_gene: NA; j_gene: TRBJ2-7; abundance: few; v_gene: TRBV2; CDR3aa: CASRGYYRQYF; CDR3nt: TGTGCCAGCAGGGGGTATTACCGGCAGTACTTC
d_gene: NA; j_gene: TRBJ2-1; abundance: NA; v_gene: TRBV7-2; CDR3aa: CASSGAYDEQFF; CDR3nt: TGTGCCAGCAGCGGGGCATACGATGAGCAGTTCTTC
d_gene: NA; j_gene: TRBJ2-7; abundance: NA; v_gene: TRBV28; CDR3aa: CTSSITTNSYEQYF; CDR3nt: TGTACCAGCAGTATAACCACTAACTCCTACGAGCAGTACTTC
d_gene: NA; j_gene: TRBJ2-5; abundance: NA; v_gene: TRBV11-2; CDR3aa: CASGGGGQGTQYF; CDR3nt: TGTGCCAGCGGGGGGGGGGGCCAAGGGACCCAGTACTTC
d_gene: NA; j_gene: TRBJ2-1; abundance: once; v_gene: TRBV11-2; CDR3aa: CASSAAVNRNEQFF; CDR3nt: TGTGCCAGCAGCGCGGCGGTAAATCGCAATGAGCAATTCTTC
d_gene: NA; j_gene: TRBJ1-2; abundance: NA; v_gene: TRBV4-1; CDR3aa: CASTQEDSGEIDGYTF; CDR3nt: TGCGCCAGTACCCAAGAAGATTCAGGGGAAATAGATGGCTACACCTTC
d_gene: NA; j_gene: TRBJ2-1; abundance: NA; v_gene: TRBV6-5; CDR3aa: CTSSYSPGLGYNEQFF; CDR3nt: TGTACCAGCAGTTACTCTCCGGGACTGGGGTACAATGAGCAGTTCTTC
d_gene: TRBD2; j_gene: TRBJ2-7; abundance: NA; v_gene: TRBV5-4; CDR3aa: CACSGGTEWETQYF; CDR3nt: TGTGCCTGCAGCGGGGGAACAGAATGGGAGACCCAATACTTC
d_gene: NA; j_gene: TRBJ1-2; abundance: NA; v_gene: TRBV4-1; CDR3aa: CASSPRQEADYGYTF; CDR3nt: TGCGCCAGCAGCCCCCGACAGGAAGCTGACTATGGCTACACGTTC
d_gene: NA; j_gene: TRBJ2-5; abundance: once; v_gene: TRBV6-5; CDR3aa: CASSYVGERETQYF; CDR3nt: TGTGCTAGCAGTTATGTGGGGGAGAGAGAGACCCAGTACTTC
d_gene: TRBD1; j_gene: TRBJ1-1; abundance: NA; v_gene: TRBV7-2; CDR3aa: CASSPQGTVNTEAFF; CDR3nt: TGTGCCAGCAGCCCACAAGGGACAGTGAACACTGAAGCTTTCTTT
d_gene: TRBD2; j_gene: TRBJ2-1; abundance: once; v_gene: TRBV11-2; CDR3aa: CASRLDIGLAMGEHFF; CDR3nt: TGTGCCAGTAGATTGGATATCGGACTAGCCATGGGTGAGCATTTCTTC
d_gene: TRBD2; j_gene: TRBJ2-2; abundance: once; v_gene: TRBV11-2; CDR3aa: CANSLVALAGARELFF; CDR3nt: TGTGCCAACAGCTTAGTGGCGCTAGCGGGAGCCAGGGAGCTGTTTTTT
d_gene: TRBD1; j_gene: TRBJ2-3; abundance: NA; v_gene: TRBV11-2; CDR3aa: CVSSLDLGTGTSDTQYF; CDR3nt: TGTGTCAGTAGCTTAGATCTTGGGACAGGGACAAGCGATACGCAGTATTTT
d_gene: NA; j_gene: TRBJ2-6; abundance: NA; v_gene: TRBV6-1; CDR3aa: CASSEVSSGASVLTF; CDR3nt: TGTGCCAGCAGTGAGGTTAGCTCTGGGGCCAGCGTCCTGACTTTC
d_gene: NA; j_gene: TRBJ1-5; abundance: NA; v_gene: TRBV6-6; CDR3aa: CACSSGSGSQPQHF; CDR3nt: TGTGCCTGCAGTTCCGGGTCCGGGTCTCAGCCCCAACATTTT
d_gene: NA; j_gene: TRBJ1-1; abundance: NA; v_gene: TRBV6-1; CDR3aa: CVSSGVGDGAFF; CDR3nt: TGTGTCAGCAGTGGAGTAGGAGACGGAGCTTTCTTT
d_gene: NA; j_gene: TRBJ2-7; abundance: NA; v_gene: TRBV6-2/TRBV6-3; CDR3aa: CASSSSAYEQHF; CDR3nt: TGTGCCAGCAGTTCATCCGCCTACGAGCAGCATTTC
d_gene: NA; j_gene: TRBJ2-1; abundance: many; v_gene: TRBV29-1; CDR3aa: CSVNSYNEQFF; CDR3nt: TGCAGCGTTAACTCCTACAATGAGCAGTTCTTC
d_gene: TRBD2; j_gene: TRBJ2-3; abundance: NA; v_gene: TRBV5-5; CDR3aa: CASSLTRLAGNTDTQYF; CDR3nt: TGTGCCAGCAGCTTGACGAGGCTAGCGGGAAACACAGATACGCAGTATTTT
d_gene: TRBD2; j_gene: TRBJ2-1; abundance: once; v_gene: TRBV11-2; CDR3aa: CASSQTSVYDAQFF; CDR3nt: TGTGCCAGCAGCCAGACTAGCGTGTACGATGCGCAGTTTTTC
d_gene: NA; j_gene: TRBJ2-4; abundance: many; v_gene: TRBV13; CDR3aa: CASSTLQGSKNIQYF; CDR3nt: TGTGCCAGCAGCACACTCCAGGGATCCAAAAACATTCAGTACTTC